This is a list of T cell receptor beta chains from one sample in a study of HIV-infected patients and healthy controls. TCRdb reprocessed the 5' RACE reads with MiXCR, giving one entry per CDR3 protein. The profile shows around 18,000 distinct CDR3 sequences, roughly a tenth of them singletons. The source material was blood. The receptors stem from an adult in good health. CDR3s include the opening cysteine and the closing phenylalanine or tryptophan. A D gene is named only where the DNA matches it firmly. Rows may omit the clone size; those that give it use once, few, many or a size class.

d_call	j_call	clone_size	v_call	cdr3_nt	cdr3_aa
TRBD1	TRBJ1-4	many	TRBV11-3	TGTGCCAGCAGAGATAAGGGGGCGCTTGGAGAAAAACTGTTTTTT	CASRDKGALGEKLFF
NA	TRBJ2-3	many	TRBV29-1	TGCAGCGTTGAACCGGCGCAGGGCACAGATACGCAGTATTTT	CSVEPAQGTDTQYF
TRBD2	TRBJ2-5	many	TRBV12-3/TRBV12-4	TGTGCCAGCAGGCAGAGCGGGGGGAAAAAAGAGACCCAGTACTTC	CASRQSGGKKETQYF
TRBD2	TRBJ2-7	NA	TRBV14	TGTGCCAGCAGCCAAGATTTAAGCGGGAACCCATTTTTC	CASSQDLSGNPFF
TRBD1	TRBJ1-1	NA	TRBV10-2	TGCGCCAGCACCCCAAAGACAGGGGTGAACACTGAAGCTTTCTTT	CASTPKTGVNTEAFF
TRBD2	TRBJ2-5	few	TRBV6-5	TGTGCCAGCAGTCCCCGGGTAGCGGGAGAGGAGACCCAGTACTTC	CASSPRVAGEETQYF
NA	TRBJ2-6	NA	TRBV28	TGTGCCAGCAGTCCCCCCGGGGACGGGGCCAACGTCCTGACTTTC	CASSPPGDGANVLTF
NA	TRBJ2-6	many	TRBV5-6	TGTGCCAGCAGCTTCATGGAGGAGCTGAGGGGGGCCAACGTCCTGACTTTC	CASSFMEELRGANVLTF
TRBD2	TRBJ2-5	many	TRBV4-2	TGTGCCAGCAGCCTCACAGCGGGAGTAGGAGGCCAAGAGACCCAGTACTTC	CASSLTAGVGGQETQYF
NA	TRBJ1-5	medium-sized	TRBV3-1	TGTGCCAGCAGCAAAGAGACAGGGCCCCAGCATTTT	CASSKETGPQHF
NA	TRBJ2-7	many	TRBV3-1	TGTGCCAGCAGCCAAGATTTCTCGCGGTACGAGCAGTACTTC	CASSQDFSRYEQYF
NA	TRBJ2-1	medium-sized	TRBV3-1	TGTGCCAGCAGCCAAGATAGTTCCTACAATGAGCAGTTCTTC	CASSQDSSYNEQFF
TRBD2	TRBJ2-3	many	TRBV29-1	TGCAGCGCCCGAGCGGGGTCCGATACGCAGTATTTT	CSARAGSDTQYF
TRBD1	TRBJ2-3	medium-sized	TRBV5-1	TGCGCCAGCAGCTTGCCAGGGACAGGTTTGGGCACAGATACGCAGTATTTT	CASSLPGTGLGTDTQYF
TRBD2	TRBJ2-7	NA	TRBV19	TGTGCCAGTAGCCACGACGCCGACGGACTAGCGGGAGGAGGCTACGAGCAGTACTTC	CASSHDADGLAGGGYEQYF
NA	TRBJ2-7	NA	TRBV7-2	TGTGCCAGCAGCACCAGACTCGTTCCTTACGAGCAGTACTTC	CASSTRLVPYEQYF
NA	TRBJ1-4	many	TRBV6-5	TGTGCCAGCAGTCGGGACATCGGTGAAAAACTGTTTTTT	CASSRDIGEKLFF
TRBD2	TRBJ2-2	medium-sized	TRBV7-2	TGTGCCAGCAGCCGCGGGGGGCAGGGAACCGCCGGGGAGCTGTTTTTT	CASSRGGQGTAGELFF
NA	TRBJ2-3	few	TRBV7-8	TGTGCCAGCAGCTCCCTGGCCGGAGTGGGAGATACGCAGTATTTT	CASSSLAGVGDTQYF
TRBD2	TRBJ2-1	many	TRBV5-1	TGCGCCAGCAGCCTAGAGACTAGCGGGATCACCTACAATGAGCAGTTCTTC	CASSLETSGITYNEQFF
TRBD1	TRBJ2-3	few	TRBV30	TGTGCCTGGAGTCAGGGGGCACTTAGCACAGATACGCAGTATTTT	CAWSQGALSTDTQYF
NA	TRBJ1-2	medium-sized	TRBV12-3/TRBV12-4	TGTGCCAGCAGTTTATTGACCACAGCGAACTATGGCTACACCTTC	CASSLLTTANYGYTF
NA	TRBJ2-6	many	TRBV7-2	TGTGCCAGCAGCCCCAGGAGGGCCTCTGGGGCCAACGTCCTGACTTTC	CASSPRRASGANVLTF
NA	TRBJ2-7	many	TRBV3-1	TGTGCCAGCAGCCAAGGCCTAGTTTCCTACGAGCAGTACTTC	CASSQGLVSYEQYF
NA	TRBJ2-6	once	TRBV5-1	TGCGCCAGCTTAGAGGTCCCTGGGGCCAACGTCCTGACTTTC	CASLEVPGANVLTF
NA	TRBJ2-5	NA	TRBV20-1	TGCAGTGCCACAGTAGGAGGGGAAGAGACCCAGTACTTC	CSATVGGEETQYF
NA	TRBJ2-1	many	TRBV30	TGTGCCTGGAGTGTATTATACAATGAGCAGTTCTTC	CAWSVLYNEQFF
TRBD2	TRBJ2-3	few	TRBV7-2	TGTGCCAGCAGCCTGAGCGGGAAAGATACGCAGTATTTT	CASSLSGKDTQYF
NA	TRBJ1-1	many	TRBV29-1	TGCAGCGTTGAGGGCCAGGGAGCTTCTGAAGCTTTCTTT	CSVEGQGASEAFF
TRBD1	TRBJ2-1	NA	TRBV19	TGTGCCAGTAGCCCGACCGGGACAGAATTATACAATGAGCAGTTCTTC	CASSPTGTELYNEQFF
NA	TRBJ2-7	medium-sized	TRBV10-3	TGTGCCATCAGTGGGGCAGACAGCTCCTACGAGCAGTACTTC	CAISGADSSYEQYF
NA	TRBJ2-5	many	TRBV28	TGTGCCAGCAATCCGGACCAGTACTTC	CASNPDQYF
TRBD1	TRBJ2-1	many	TRBV7-2	TGTGCCAGTACCGGGACAGGGGTAGAGCAGTTCTTC	CASTGTGVEQFF
NA	TRBJ1-1	NA	TRBV6-2/TRBV6-3	TGTGCCAGCAGTTACTCGAAGGGGGTCTTGGGGAACACTGAAGCTTTCTTT	CASSYSKGVLGNTEAFF
TRBD2	TRBJ2-5	medium-sized	TRBV5-4	TGTGCCAGCAGCTTGGGGGGACTAGCGGGAGCCCAAGAGACCCAGTACTTC	CASSLGGLAGAQETQYF
NA	TRBJ2-3	medium-sized	TRBV4-1	TGCGCCAGCAGCCAAGACCCGGATGCCCTTAATACGCAGTATTTT	CASSQDPDALNTQYF
TRBD2	TRBJ2-7	medium-sized	TRBV20-1	TGCAGTGCTAGGTTAGGTAGCGGGGGTTACGAGCAGTACTTC	CSARLGSGGYEQYF
NA	TRBJ2-2	medium-sized	TRBV24-1	TGTGCCACCAGTGGGTCGGGGTTGAACACCGGGGAGCTGTTTTTT	CATSGSGLNTGELFF
TRBD2	TRBJ2-7	many	TRBV6-5	TGTGCCAGCAGTTACTCGGCTAGCGGGGGATACGAGCAGTACTTC	CASSYSASGGYEQYF
NA	TRBJ1-1	many	TRBV12-5	TGTGCTAGTGGTTTCTCACCTGGACGTCAAATCACTGAAGCTTTCTTT	CASGFSPGRQITEAFF
NA	TRBJ2-2	many	TRBV19	TGTGCCAGTAGCCCAGTTGGGGGCTTCACCGGGGAGCTGTTTTTT	CASSPVGGFTGELFF
NA	TRBJ1-5	medium-sized	TRBV28	TGTGCCACCGCCCGCTCCGGACAGTTCAATCAGCCCCAGCATTTT	CATARSGQFNQPQHF
TRBD1	TRBJ2-5	many	TRBV10-3	TGTGCCATCAGTGGGGGACAGGTGGACCAGGAGACCCAGTACTTC	CAISGGQVDQETQYF
TRBD2	TRBJ2-2	medium-sized	TRBV7-6	TGTGCCAGCAGGCGGGAGGGGAGATTCACCGGGGAGCTGTTTTTT	CASRREGRFTGELFF
TRBD1	TRBJ2-7	many	TRBV20-1	TGCAGTGCTAGACCCGGGACAGGGGGCTCCTACGAGCAGTACTTC	CSARPGTGGSYEQYF
TRBD1	TRBJ1-5	few	TRBV18	TGTGCCAGCTCACCTCAAAGGGGCACAGGGGGCAATCAGCCCCAGCATTTT	CASSPQRGTGGNQPQHF
NA	TRBJ2-7	NA	TRBV30	TGTGCCTGGACCCAAGCCTACGAGCAGTACTTC	CAWTQAYEQYF
NA	TRBJ2-3	NA	TRBV5-4	TGTGCCAGCAGCGGGCCGGGCCTTCGCACAGATACGCAGTATTTT	CASSGPGLRTDTQYF